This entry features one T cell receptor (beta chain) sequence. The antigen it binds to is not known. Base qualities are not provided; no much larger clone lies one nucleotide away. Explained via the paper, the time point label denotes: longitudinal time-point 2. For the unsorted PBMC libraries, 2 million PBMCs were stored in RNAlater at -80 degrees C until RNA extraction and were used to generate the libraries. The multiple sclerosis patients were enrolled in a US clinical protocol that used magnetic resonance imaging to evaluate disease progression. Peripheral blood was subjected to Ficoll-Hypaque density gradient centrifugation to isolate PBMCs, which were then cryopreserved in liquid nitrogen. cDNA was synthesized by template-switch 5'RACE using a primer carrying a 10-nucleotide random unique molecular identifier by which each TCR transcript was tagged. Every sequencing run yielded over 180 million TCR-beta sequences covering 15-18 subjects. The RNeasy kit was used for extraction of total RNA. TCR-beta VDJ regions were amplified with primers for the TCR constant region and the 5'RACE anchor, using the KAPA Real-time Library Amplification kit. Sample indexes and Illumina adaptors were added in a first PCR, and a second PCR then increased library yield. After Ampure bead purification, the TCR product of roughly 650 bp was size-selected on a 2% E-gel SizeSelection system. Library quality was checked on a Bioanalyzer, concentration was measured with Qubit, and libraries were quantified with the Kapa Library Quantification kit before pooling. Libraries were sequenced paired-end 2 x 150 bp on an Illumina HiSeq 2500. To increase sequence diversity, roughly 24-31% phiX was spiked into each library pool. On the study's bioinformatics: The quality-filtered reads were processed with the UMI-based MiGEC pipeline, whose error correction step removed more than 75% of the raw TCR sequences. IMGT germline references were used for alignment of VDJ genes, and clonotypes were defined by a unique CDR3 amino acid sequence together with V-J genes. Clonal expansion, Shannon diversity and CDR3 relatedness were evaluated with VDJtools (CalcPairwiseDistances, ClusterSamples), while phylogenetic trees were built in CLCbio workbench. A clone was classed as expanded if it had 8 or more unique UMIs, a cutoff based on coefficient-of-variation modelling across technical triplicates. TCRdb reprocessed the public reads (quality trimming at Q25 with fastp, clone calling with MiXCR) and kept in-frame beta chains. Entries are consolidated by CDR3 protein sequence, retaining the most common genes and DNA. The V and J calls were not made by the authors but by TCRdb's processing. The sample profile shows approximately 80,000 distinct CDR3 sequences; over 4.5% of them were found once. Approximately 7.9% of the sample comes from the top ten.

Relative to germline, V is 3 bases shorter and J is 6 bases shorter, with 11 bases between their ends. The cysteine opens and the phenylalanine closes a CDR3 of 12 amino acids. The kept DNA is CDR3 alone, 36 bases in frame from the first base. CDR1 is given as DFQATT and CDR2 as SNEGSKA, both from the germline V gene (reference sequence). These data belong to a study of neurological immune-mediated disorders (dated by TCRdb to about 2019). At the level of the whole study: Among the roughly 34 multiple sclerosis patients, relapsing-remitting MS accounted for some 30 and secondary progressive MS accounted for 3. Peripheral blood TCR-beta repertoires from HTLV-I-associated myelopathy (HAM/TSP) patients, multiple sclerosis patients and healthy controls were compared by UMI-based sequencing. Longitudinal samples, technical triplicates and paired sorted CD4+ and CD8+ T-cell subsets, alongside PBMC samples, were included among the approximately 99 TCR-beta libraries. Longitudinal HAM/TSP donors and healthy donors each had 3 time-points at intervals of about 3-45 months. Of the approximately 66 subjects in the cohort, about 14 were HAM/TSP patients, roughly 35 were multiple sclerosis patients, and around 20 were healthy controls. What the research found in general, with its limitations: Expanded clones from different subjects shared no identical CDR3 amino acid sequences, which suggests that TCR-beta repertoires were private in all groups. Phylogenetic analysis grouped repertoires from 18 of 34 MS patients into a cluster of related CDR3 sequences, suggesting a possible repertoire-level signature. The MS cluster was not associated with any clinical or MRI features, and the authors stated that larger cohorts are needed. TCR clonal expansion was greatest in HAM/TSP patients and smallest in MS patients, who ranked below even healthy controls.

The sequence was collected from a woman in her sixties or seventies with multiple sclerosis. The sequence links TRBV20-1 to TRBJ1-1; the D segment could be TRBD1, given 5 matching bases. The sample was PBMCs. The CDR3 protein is CSARLGVSEAFF. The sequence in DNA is TGCAGTGCTAGGCTAGGGGTCTCTGAAGCTTTCTTT.